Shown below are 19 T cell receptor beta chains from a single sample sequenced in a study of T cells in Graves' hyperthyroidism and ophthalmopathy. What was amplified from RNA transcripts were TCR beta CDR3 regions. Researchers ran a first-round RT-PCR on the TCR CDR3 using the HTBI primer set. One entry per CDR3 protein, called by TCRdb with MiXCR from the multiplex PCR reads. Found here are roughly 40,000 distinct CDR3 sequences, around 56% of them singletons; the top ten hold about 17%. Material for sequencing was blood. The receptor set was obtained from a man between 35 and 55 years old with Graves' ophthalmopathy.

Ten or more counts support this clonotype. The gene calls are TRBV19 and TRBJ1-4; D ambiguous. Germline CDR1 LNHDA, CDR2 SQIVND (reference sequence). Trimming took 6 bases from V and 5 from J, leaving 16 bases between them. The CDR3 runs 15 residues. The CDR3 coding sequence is TGTGCCAGTAGGCTCTGGACGGGAGAGAATGAAAAACTGTTTTTT. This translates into CASRLWTGENEKLFF.

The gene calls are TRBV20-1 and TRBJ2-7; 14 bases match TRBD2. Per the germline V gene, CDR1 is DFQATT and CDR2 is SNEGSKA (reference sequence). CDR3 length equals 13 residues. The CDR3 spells CSAGGLAGAEQYF. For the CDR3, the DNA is TGCAGCGCTGGGGGACTAGCGGGAGCAGAGCAGTACTTC.

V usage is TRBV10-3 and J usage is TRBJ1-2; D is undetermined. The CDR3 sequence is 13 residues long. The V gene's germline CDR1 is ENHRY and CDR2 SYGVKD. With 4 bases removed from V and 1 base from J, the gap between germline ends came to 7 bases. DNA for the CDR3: TGTGCCATCAGTGCCCGGGATAACTATGGCTACACCTTC. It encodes CAISARDNYGYTF.

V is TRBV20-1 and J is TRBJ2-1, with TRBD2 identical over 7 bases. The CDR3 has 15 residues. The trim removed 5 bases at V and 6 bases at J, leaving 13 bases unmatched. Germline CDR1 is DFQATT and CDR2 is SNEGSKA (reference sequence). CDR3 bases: TGCAGTGCTCCCCCCGCGGGCGGGAGAGCCAATGAGCAGTTCTTC. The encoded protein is CSAPPAGGRANEQFF.

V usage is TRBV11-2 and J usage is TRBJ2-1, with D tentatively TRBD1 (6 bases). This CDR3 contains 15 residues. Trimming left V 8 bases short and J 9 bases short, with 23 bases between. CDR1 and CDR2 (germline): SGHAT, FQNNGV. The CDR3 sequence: CASGSPLRTRGEQFF. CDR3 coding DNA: TGTGCCAGCGGCTCACCCCTTCGGACCAGGGGTGAGCAGTTCTTC.

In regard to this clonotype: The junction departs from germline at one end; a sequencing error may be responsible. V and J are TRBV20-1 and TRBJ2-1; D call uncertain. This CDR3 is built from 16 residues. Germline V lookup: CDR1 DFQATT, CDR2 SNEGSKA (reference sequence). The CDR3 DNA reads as TGCAGTGCTAGAAACACCCTAGTGGAGAGCTACAATGAGCGGTTCTTC. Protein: CSARNTLVESYNERFF.

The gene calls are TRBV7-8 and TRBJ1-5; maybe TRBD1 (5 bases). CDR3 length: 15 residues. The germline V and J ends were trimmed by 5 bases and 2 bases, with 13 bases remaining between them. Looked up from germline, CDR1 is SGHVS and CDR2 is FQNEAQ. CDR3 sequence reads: CASSPGRARNQPQHF. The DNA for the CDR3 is TGTGCCAGCAGCCCGGGCAGGGCCCGCAATCAGCCCCAGCATTTT.

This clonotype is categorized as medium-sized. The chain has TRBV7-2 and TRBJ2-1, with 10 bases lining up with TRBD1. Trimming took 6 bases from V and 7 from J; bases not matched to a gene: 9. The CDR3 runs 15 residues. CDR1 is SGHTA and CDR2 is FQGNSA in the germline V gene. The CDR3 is CASSSGTGVLNEQFF. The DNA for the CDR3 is TGTGCCAGCAGTTCCGGGACAGGGGTTCTGAATGAGCAGTTCTTC.

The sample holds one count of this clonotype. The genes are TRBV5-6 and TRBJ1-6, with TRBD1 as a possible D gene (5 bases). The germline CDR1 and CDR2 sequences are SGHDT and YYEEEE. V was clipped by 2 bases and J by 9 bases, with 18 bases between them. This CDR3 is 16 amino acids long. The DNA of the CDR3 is TGTGCCAGCAGCTTTCGGGCGGCTCAGGGCATTTCACCCCTCCACTTT. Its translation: CASSFRAAQGISPLHF.

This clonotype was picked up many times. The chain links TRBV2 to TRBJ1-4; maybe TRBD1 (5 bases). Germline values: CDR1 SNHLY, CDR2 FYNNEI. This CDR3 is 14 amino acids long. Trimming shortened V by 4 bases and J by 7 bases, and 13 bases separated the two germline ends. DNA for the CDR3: TGTGCCAGCAGTGTATTCGGAGGGGCTGAAAAACTGTTTTTT. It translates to CASSVFGGAEKLFF.

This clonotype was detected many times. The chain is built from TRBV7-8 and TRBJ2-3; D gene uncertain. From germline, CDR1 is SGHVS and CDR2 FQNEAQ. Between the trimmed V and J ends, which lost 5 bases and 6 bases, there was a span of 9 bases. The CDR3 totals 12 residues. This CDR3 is CASSRSLDTQYF. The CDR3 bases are TGTGCCAGCAGCAGGAGCCTGGATACGCAGTATTTT.

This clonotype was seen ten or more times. In nucleotides, the CDR3 is TGCGCCAGCAAGGCGGGCTTCGGACAGGGGACAGATACGCAGTATTTT. Its protein product is CASKAGFGQGTDTQYF. The V and J genes are TRBV5-1 and TRBJ2-3, with 9 nucleotides matching TRBD1. Trimming took 6 bases from V and 3 from J; bases not matched to a gene: 11. The CDR3 sequence is 16 residues long. From germline, CDR1 is SGHRS and CDR2 YFSETQ.

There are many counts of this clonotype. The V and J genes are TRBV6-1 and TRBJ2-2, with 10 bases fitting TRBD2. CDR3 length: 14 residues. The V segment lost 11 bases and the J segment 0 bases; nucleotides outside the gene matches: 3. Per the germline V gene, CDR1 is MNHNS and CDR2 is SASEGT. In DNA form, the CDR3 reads TGTGCCGGAGCGGGGGGGGCGAACACCGGGGAGCTGTTTTTT. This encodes CAGAGGANTGELFF.

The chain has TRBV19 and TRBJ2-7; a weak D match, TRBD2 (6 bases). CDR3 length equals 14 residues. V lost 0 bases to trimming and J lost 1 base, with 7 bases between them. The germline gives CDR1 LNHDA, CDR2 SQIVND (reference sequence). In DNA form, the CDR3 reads TGTGCCAGTAGTATAGAGGAGGGGTCCTACGAGCAGTACTTC. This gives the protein CASSIEEGSYEQYF.

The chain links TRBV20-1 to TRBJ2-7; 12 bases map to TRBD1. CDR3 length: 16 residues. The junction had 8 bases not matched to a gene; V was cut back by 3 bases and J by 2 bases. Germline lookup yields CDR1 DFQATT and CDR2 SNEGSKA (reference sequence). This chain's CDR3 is CSASQTGTGGPYEQYF. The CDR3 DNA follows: TGCAGTGCTAGCCAAACCGGGACAGGGGGCCCCTACGAGCAGTACTTC.

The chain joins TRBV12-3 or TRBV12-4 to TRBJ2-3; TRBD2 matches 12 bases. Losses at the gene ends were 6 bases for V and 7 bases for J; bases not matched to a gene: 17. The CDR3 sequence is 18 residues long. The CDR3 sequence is CASSSDINGLAGRNTQYF. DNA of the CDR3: TGTGCCAGCAGCAGCGACATAAATGGACTAGCGGGGCGCAATACGCAGTATTTT.

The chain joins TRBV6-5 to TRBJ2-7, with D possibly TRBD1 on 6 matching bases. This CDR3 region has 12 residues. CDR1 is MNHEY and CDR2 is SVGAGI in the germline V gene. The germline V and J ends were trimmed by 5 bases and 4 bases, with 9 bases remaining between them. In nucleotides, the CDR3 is TGTGCCAGCAGTGAGAGGGGGTACGAGCAGTACTTC. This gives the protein CASSERGYEQYF.

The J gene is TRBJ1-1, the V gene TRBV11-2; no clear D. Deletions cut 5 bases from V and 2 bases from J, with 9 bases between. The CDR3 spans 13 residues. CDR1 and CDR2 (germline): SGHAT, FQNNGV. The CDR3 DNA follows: TGTGCCAGCAGCCCGCCGCCCAACACTGAAGCTTTCTTT. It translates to CASSPPPNTEAFF.

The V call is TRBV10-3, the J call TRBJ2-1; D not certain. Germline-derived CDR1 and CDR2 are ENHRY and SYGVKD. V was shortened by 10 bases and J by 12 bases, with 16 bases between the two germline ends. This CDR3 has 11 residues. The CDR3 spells CATSESGVQFF. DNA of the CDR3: TGTGCCACGAGTGAGTCGGGTGTGCAGTTCTTC.